The present TCR beta chain was sequenced within a study of cytomegalovirus exposure and HLA in healthy donors. Study-level points and caveats: It has been reported that TCR beta sequences accurately predicted the HLA-A and HLA-B alleles of most subjects. Most TCR sequences proved rare, with some public TCRs found in many donors.

V dropped 0 bases and J dropped 8; count of bases not matched to a gene: 10. Per the germline V gene, CDR1 is SGDLS and CDR2 is YYNGEE. This CDR3 spans 16 amino acids. The count of this clone is one. The antigen remains unidentified. Primers included in the PCR were 60 Vbeta and 13 Jbeta primers. Assay used: immunoSEQ multiplex PCR; TCRdb lists only in-frame clones, some missing. The table lists some 170,000 clones, 65% to 85% of them singletons. This receptor was obtained from a man aged 55 to 70 in good health and CMV-seronegative. The sequencing input was PBMCs. The V and J genes are TRBV9 and TRBJ2-1; 8 bases map to TRBD2. The DNA for the CDR3 is TGTGCCAGCAGCGTAGGACCCAGCGGGAGTGAAGATGAGCAGTTCTTC. It codes for CASSVGPSGSEDEQFF.